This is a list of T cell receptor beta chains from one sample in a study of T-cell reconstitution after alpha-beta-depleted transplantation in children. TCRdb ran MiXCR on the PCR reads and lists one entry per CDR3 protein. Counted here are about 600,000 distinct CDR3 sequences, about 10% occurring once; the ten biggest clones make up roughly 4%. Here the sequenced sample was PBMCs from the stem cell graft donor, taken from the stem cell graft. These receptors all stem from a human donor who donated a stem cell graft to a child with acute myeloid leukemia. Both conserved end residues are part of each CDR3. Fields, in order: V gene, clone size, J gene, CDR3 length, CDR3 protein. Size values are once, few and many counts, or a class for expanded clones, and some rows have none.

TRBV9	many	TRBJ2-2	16	CASSGRENRNTGELFF
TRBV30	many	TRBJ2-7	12	CAWSPSSYEQYF
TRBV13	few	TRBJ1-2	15	CASSFALGGNYGYTF
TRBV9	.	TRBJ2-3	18	CASSVGAAGGLGRDTQYF
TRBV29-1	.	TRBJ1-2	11	CSVVSGNGYTF
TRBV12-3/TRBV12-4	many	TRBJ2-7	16	CASSSGRGQRGHEQYF
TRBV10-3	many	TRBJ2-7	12	CAIGEGRVEQYF
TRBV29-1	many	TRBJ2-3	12	CSAGAAGDTQYF
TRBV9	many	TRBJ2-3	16	CASSDPGSTAADTQYF
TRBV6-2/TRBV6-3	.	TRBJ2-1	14	CASTQGLVRNEQFF
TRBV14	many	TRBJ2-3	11	CASSQAAMQYF
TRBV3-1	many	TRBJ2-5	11	CASSRTGGQYF
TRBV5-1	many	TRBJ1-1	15	CASSLNRGMNTEAFF
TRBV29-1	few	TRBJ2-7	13	CSVREGGRAEQYF
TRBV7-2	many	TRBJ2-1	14	CASSRRLGAEEQFF
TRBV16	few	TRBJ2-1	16	CASSQWGGRGFNEQFF
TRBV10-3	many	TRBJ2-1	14	CATNSQGSYNEQFF
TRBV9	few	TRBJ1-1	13	CASSRQGRTEAFF
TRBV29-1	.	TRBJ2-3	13	CSLEAGTPDTQYF
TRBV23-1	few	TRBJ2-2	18	CASSQLRRGVDGPGELFF
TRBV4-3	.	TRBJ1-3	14	CASSQASRGNTIYF
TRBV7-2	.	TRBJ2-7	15	CASSLTRAPSYEQYF
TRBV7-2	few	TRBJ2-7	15	CASSLEGVRGGQQYF
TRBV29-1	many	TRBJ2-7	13	CSVTSGSSYEQYF
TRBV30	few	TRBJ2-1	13	CAWGAGAINEQFF
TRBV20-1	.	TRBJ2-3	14	CSARDSGITDTQYF
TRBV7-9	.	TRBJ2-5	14	CASSLDLYQETQYF
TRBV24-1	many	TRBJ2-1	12	CATSGPYNEQFF
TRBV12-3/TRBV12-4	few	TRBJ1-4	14	CASSFAGVDEKLFF
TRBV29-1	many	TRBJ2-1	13	CSVEDDSYNEQFF
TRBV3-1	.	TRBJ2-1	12	CASSQVLDEQFF
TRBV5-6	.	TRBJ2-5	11	CAPGGPETQYF
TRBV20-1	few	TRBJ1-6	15	CSARPPDRNYSPLHF
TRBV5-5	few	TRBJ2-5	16	CASSYTTLSGKGTQYF
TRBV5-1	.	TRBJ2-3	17	CASSPGTSGFPADTQYF
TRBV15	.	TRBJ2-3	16	CATSRAGKGTTDTQYF
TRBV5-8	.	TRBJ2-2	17	CASSLTSRDINTGELFF
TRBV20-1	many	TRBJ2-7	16	CSADPEGSGIWDEQYF
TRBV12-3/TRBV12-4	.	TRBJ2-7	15	CASRTLSGKTYEQYF
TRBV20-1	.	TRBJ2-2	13	CSARQGITGELFF
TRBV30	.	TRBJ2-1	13	CAWSPRGDNEQFF
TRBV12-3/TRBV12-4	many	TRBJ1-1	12	CASSLKGAGAFF
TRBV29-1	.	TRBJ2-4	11	CSVYNRGIQYF
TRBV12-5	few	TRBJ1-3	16	CASGLGQGARGNTIYF
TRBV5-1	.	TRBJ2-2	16	CASRPGGRAATGELFF
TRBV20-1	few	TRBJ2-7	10	CSASKWEQYF
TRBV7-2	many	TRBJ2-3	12	CASSRFTDTQYF
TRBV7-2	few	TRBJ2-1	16	CASSFRQGLVYNEQFF
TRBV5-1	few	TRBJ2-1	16	CASSLVLGGADNEQFF
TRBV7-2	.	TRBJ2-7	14	CASSASGRGNEQYF
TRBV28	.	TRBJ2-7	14	CASSLPALDYEQYF
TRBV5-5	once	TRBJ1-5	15	CAGSSNAGTVLAQHF
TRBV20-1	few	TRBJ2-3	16	CSAPWAGRGGTDTQYF
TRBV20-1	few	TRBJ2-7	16	CSARDELSRQRYEQYF